This T cell receptor (beta chain) is drawn from a study of blood T cell repertoires in COVID-19 (TCRdb year 2020). General notes on the study: Collaborator samples came from the United States, Italy and Spain and covered acute and convalescent phases of COVID-19. The prospective study material was composed of cDNA or gDNA derived from T cells, B-cell-depleted T cells, or PBMCs. Deeply sampled blood TCRbeta repertoires from subjects exposed to, actively infected with, or recovered from COVID-19 were included in the dataset. The repertoires were released in a freely available public database intended as a resource for research on the immune response to SARS-CoV-2. Samples came from the ongoing ImmuneRACE study (first 160 participants) plus 1,254 subjects from 6 global collaborators. Sample metadata almost always included a de-identified subject ID, COVID-19 status, age in years and sex. Where available, HLA class I and class II types were obtained from metadata supplied by the sample provider rather than from assay-based typing. Findings and caveats that apply to the study as a whole: Clinical and demographic metadata were provided uncurated, with the amount varying by source and participant.

At one collaborating source in Seattle, patients were enrolled during active infection and were followed longitudinally through the course of disease. Whole blood was collected in K2EDTA tubes by collaborating institutions according to the institutions' own protocols. For TCRbeta analysis, collaborator samples were shipped as frozen whole blood, as isolated PBMCs, or as DNA extracted from either sample type. Only one count was recorded for this clone. The antigen this receptor binds is unknown. No much larger clonotype is one base removed from it; base qualities were not supplied. Ends trimmed: V by 4 bases, J by 4 bases; bases unmatched to a gene: 11. In the germline V gene (reference sequence), CDR1 corresponds to SEHNR and CDR2 to FQNEAQ. The CDR3 covers 16 residues, taking in both the cysteine and the phenylalanine. Kept here is only the CDR3 DNA, which spans 48 bases and is read in frame from base 1.

TCRbeta CDR3 regions were amplified from genomic DNA by means of the immunoSEQ Assay, a bias-controlled multiplex PCR. Regarding the original processing steps: The number of nucleated cells in each sample was estimated by amplification of reference gene primers within the assay. To quantify the absolute abundance of each unique TCRbeta CDR3 rearrangement, sequence reads were collapsed and filtered. For each sample, productive Simpson clonality was calculated as the square root of Simpson's diversity index over productive rearrangements. TCRdb took over this immuneACCESS table, retaining in-frame rearrangements with V and J assigned. Such tables are incomplete; in checked studies, under half of the missing clones stem from an unresolved V gene, and the remainder is unexplained. V and J calls and clone size are copied from that table; D and trimming were computed from the DNA. Recorded for this sample are around 270,000 clones; about 85% of them occurred a single time. 0.85% to 0.9% of the sample comes from the top ten.

This clonotype was obtained from a human donor with COVID-19, enrolled during active disease. The donor label of this sample is uncertain. Input material: peripheral blood. This chain is built from TRBV7-9 and TRBJ1-2, and TRBD1 matches 8 of the central bases. The CDR3: CASSSLARDRFYGYTF. In nucleotide form, the sequence is TGTGCCAGCAGCTCGCTCGCCCGGGACAGGTTCTATGGCTACACCTTC.